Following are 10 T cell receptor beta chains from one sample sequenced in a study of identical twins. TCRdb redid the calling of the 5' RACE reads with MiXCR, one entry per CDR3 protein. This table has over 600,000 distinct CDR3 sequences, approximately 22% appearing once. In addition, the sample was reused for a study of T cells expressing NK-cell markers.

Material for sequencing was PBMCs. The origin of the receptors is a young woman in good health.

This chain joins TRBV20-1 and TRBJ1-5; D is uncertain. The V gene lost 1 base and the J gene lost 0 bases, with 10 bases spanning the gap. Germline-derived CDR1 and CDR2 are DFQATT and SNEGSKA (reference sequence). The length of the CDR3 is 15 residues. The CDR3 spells CSARGKARSNQPQHF. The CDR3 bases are TGCAGTGCTAGAGGGAAGGCCCGTAGCAATCAGCCCCAGCATTTT.

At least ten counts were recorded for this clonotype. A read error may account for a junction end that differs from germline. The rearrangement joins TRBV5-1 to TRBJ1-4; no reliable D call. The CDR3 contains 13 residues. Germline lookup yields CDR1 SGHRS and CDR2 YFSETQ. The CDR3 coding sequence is TGTGCCAGCAGTTTAGCAACTAATGAAAAACTGTTTTTT. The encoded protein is CASSLATNEKLFF.

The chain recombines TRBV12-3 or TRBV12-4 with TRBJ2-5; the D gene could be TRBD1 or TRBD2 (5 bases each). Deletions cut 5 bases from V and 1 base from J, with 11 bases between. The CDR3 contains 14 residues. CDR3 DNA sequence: TGTGCCAGCAGTATCGGGACCCTCCAAGAGACCCAGTACTTC. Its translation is CASSIGTLQETQYF.

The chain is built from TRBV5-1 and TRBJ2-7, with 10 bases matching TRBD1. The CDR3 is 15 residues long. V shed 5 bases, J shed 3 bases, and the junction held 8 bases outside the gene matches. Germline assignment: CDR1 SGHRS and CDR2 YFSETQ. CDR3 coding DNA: TGCGCCAGCAGATGGGGACAGGGGAACATCTACGAGCAGTACTTC. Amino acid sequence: CASRWGQGNIYEQYF.

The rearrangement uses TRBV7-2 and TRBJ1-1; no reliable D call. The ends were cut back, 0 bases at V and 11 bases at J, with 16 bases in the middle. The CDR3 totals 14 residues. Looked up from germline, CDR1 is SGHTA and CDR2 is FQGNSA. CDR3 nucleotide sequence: TGTGCCAGCAGCTTAGCGCTAATAGGGTTTGGTGCTTTCTTT. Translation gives CASSLALIGFGAFF.

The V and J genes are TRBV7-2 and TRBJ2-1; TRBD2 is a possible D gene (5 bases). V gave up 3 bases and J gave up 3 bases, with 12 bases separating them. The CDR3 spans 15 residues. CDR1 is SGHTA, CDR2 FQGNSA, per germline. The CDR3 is CASSFGVNSYNEQFF. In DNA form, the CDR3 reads TGTGCCAGCAGCTTCGGGGTAAACAGCTACAATGAGCAGTTCTTC.

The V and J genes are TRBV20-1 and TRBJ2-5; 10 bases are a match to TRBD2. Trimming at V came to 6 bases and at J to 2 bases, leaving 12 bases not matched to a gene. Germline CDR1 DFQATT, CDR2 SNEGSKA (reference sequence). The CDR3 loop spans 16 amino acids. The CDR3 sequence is CSATKGLAGVQETQYF. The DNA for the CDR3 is TGCAGTGCCACAAAGGGGCTAGCGGGGGTTCAAGAGACCCAGTACTTC.

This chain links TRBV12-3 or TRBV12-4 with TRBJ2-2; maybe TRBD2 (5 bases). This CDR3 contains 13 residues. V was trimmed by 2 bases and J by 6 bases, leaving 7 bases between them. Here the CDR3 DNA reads TGTGCCAGCAGTTTAAGGAGGCCCGGGGAGCTGTTTTTT. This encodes CASSLRRPGELFF.

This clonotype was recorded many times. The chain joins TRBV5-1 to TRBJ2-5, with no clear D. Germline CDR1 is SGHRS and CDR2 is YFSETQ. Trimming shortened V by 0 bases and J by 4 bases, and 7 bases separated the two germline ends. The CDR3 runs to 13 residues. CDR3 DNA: TGCGCCAGCAGCTTGGGCGGTCGAGAGACCCAGTACTTC. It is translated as CASSLGGRETQYF.

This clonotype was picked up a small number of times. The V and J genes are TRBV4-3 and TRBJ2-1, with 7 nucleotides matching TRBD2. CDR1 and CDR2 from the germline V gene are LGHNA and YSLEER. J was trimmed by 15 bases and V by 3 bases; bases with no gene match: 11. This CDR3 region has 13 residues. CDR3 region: CASSQDNSGRTFF. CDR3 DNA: TGCGCCAGCAGCCAGGATAATTCCGGGAGGACGTTCTTC.